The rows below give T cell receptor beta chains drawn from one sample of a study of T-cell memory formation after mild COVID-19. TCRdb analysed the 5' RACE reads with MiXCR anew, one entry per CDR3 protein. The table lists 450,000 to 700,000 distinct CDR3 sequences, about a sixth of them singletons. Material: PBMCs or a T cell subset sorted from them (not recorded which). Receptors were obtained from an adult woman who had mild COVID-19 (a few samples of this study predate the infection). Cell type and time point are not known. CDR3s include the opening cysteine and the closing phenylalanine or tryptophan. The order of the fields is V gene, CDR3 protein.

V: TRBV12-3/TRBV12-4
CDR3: CASSPQLGLADTDTQYF

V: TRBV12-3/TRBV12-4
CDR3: CASSFGGRGAHNEQFF

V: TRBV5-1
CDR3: CASSLYMGQDTDTQYF

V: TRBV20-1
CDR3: CSARYYRQGMPGANVLTF

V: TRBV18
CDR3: CASSPVGQNNEQFF

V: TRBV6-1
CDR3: CASIQRTSGGNEQFF

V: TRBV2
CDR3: CASRGDYNSPLHF

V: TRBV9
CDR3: CASSSSWGAYEQYF

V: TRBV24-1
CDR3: CATSAEIGTGMDGYTF

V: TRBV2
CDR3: CASGQGQNYGYTF

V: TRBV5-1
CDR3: CASSLAWGPQTNEQFF

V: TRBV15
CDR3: CATSSPGQVNNEQFF

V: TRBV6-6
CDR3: CASSYSPDHSYEQYF

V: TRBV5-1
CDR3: CASSKDGGTDTQYF

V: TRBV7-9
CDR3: CASSLAEMSGYTF

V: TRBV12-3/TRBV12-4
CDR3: CASSLAGREDQPQHF

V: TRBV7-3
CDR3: CASSAQGRLNTEAFF

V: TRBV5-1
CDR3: CASSLAGEGGEKLFF

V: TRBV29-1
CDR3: CSVDPGTANTEAFF

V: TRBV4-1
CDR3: CASSHGAGGRNEQFF

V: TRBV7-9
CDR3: CASSTGQGNTEAFF

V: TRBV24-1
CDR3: CATSDRAGLEETQYF

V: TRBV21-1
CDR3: CASSKEDLPAKNIQYF

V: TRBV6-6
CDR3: CASSYSLAGGSYEQYF

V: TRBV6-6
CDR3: CASSRSGTGADTQYF

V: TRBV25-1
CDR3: CASTTLRERLDTQYF

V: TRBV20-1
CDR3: CSARTGTPDTQYF

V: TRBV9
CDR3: CASSVGRGMGTDTQYF

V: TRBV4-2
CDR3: CASSQDYRGRVGELFF